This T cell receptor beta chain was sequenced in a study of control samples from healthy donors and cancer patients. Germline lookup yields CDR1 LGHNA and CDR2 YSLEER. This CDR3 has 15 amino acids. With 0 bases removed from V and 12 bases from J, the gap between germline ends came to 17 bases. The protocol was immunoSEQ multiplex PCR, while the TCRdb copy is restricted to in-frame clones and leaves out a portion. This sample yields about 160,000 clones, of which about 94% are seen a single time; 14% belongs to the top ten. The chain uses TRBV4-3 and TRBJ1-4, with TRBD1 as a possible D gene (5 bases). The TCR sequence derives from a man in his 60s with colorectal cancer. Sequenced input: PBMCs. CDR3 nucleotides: TGCGCCAGCAGCCAAGATCTGGGGGGGACGGCCCAACTGTTTTTT. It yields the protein CASSQDLGGTAQLFF.